This is a list of T cell receptor beta chains from one sample in a study of molecular identifiers for immune sequencing clone quantification. TCRdb re-derived calls from the PCR reads in MiXCR, one entry per CDR3 protein. The top ten clones hold about 0.9% of a sample with over 600,000 distinct CDR3 sequences, 20% of them seen once. Sequencing used naive CD8+ T cells from blood, with Jurkat cell RNA spiked in. The receptors here all came from a human donor in good health. Some libraries in this study had Jurkat cell RNA spiked in. CDR3s include the opening cysteine and the closing phenylalanine or tryptophan. D genes are given only for firm matches. The size of a clone is reported for some rows only, either as once, few or many, or as a class for expanded clones.

CDR3aa: CASSQDLYTQYF
CDR3nt: TGTGCCAGCAGCCAAGATCTGTATACGCAGTATTTT
v_gene: TRBV3-1
j_gene: TRBJ2-3
abundance: -
d_gene: -

CDR3aa: CASSSRGHYEQYF
CDR3nt: TGTGCCAGCAGTTCTCGGGGCCACTACGAGCAGTACTTC
v_gene: TRBV28
j_gene: TRBJ2-7
abundance: many
d_gene: -

CDR3aa: CASSGSDGNSGANVLTF
CDR3nt: TGTGCCAGCAGCGGAAGTGACGGAAACTCTGGGGCCAACGTCCTGACTTTC
v_gene: TRBV11-3
j_gene: TRBJ2-6
abundance: -
d_gene: -

CDR3aa: CASSTLTSSSEQFF
CDR3nt: TGTGCCAGTAGTACCCTGACTAGTTCGAGTGAGCAGTTCTTC
v_gene: TRBV19
j_gene: TRBJ2-1
abundance: many
d_gene: -

CDR3aa: CASKDTMNTEAFF
CDR3nt: TGTGCCAGCAAGGACACCATGAACACTGAAGCTTTCTTT
v_gene: TRBV25-1
j_gene: TRBJ1-1
abundance: many
d_gene: -

CDR3aa: CSVEVIPDTQYF
CDR3nt: TGCAGCGTTGAAGTCATTCCAGATACGCAGTATTTT
v_gene: TRBV29-1
j_gene: TRBJ2-3
abundance: many
d_gene: -

CDR3aa: CASSPSGGGAITDTQYF
CDR3nt: TGTGCCAGCAGCCCTAGCGGTGGGGGAGCTATCACAGATACGCAGTATTTT
v_gene: TRBV11-2
j_gene: TRBJ2-3
abundance: few
d_gene: TRBD2

CDR3aa: CASSFERERAQETQYF
CDR3nt: TGTGCCAGCAGTTTCGAACGGGAGAGGGCCCAAGAGACCCAGTACTTC
v_gene: TRBV28
j_gene: TRBJ2-5
abundance: many
d_gene: -

CDR3aa: CASRGDSEYGYTF
CDR3nt: TGTGCCAGCAGAGGGGACAGCGAGTATGGCTACACCTTC
v_gene: TRBV2
j_gene: TRBJ1-2
abundance: many
d_gene: TRBD1

CDR3aa: CASSIPWGGIPYEQYF
CDR3nt: TGTGCCAGCAGCATCCCCTGGGGGGGGATCCCCTACGAGCAGTACTTC
v_gene: TRBV5-4
j_gene: TRBJ2-7
abundance: -
d_gene: TRBD2

CDR3aa: CASSLSSGRASDTQYF
CDR3nt: TGTGCCAGCAGCCTATCTAGCGGGAGGGCCTCAGATACGCAGTATTTT
v_gene: TRBV7-9
j_gene: TRBJ2-3
abundance: many
d_gene: TRBD2

CDR3aa: CASSEGGIPEQYF
CDR3nt: TGTGCCAGCAGTGAAGGGGGGATTCCCGAGCAGTACTTC
v_gene: TRBV7-9
j_gene: TRBJ2-7
abundance: -
d_gene: -

CDR3aa: CASSSLGQGRSQPQHF
CDR3nt: TGTGCCAGCAGTTCCCTAGGGCAGGGTCGTAGCCAGCCCCAGCATTTT
v_gene: TRBV12-3/TRBV12-4
j_gene: TRBJ1-5
abundance: many
d_gene: -

CDR3aa: CASSLAGQEYNQPQHF
CDR3nt: TGTGCCAGCAGCTTAGCGGGGCAGGAATACAATCAGCCCCAGCATTTT
v_gene: TRBV7-9
j_gene: TRBJ1-5
abundance: few
d_gene: -

CDR3aa: CAWNTGGSIMNTEAFF
CDR3nt: TGTGCCTGGAACACAGGGGGTTCCATCATGAACACTGAAGCTTTCTTT
v_gene: TRBV30
j_gene: TRBJ1-1
abundance: many
d_gene: TRBD1

CDR3aa: CASSLVLSSNQPQHF
CDR3nt: TGTGCCAGCAGCTTAGTTCTCAGTAGCAATCAGCCCCAGCATTTT
v_gene: TRBV7-2
j_gene: TRBJ1-5
abundance: many
d_gene: -

CDR3aa: CASTTQGTEAFF
CDR3nt: TGTGCCAGCACCACCCAGGGCACTGAAGCTTTCTTT
v_gene: TRBV13
j_gene: TRBJ1-1
abundance: few
d_gene: -

CDR3aa: CASSHNRGGAQPQHF
CDR3nt: TGTGCCAGCAGCCACAACAGGGGAGGCGCCCAGCCCCAGCATTTT
v_gene: TRBV13
j_gene: TRBJ1-5
abundance: many
d_gene: TRBD1

CDR3aa: CASSPAETGQETQYF
CDR3nt: TGTGCCAGCTCACCAGCGGAGACAGGGCAAGAGACCCAGTACTTC
v_gene: TRBV18
j_gene: TRBJ2-5
abundance: -
d_gene: TRBD1

CDR3aa: CSARTDRGNTGELFF
CDR3nt: TGCAGTGCTAGGACAGACAGGGGTAACACCGGGGAGCTGTTTTTT
v_gene: TRBV20-1
j_gene: TRBJ2-2
abundance: many
d_gene: TRBD1

CDR3aa: CASSQARTSSYEQYF
CDR3nt: TGCGCCAGCAGCCAAGCGAGAACTAGTTCCTACGAGCAGTACTTC
v_gene: TRBV4-3
j_gene: TRBJ2-7
abundance: many
d_gene: -

CDR3aa: CASSLGLAGASGELFF
CDR3nt: TGTGCCAGCAGCTTGGGGCTAGCGGGAGCATCAGGGGAGCTGTTTTTT
v_gene: TRBV5-4
j_gene: TRBJ2-2
abundance: once
d_gene: TRBD2